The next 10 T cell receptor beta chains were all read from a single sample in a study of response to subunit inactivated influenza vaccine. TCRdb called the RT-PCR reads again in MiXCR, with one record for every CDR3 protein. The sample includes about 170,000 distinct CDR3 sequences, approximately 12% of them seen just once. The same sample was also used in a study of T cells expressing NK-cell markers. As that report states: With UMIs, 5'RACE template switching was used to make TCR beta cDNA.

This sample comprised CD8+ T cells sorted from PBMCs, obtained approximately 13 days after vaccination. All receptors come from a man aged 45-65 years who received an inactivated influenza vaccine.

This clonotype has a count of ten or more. The CDR3 bases are TGTGCCAGCAGCTCACTAGCGGGAGGTCGGTCCTACAATGAGCAGTTCTTC. It is translated as CASSSLAGGRSYNEQFF. The J gene is TRBJ2-1, the V gene TRBV7-9; TRBD2 aligns across 12 bases. Trimming took 4 bases from V and 1 from J; bases not matched to a gene: 5. Per the germline V gene, CDR1 is SEHNR and CDR2 is FQNEAQ (reference sequence). The CDR3 has 17 amino acids.

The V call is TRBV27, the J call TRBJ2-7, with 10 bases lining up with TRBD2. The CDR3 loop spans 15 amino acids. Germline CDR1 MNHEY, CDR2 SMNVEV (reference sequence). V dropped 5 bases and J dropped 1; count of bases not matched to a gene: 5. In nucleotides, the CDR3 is TGTGCCAGCAGTGACGGACTAGCGGCGTCCTACGAGCAGTACTTC. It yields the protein CASSDGLAASYEQYF.

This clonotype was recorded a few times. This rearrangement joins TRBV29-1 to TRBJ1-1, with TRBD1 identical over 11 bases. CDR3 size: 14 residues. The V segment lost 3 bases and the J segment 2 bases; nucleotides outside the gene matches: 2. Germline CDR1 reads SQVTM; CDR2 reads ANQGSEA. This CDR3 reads CSVDGQGANTEAFF. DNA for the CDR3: TGCAGCGTTGATGGACAGGGGGCCAACACTGAAGCTTTCTTT.

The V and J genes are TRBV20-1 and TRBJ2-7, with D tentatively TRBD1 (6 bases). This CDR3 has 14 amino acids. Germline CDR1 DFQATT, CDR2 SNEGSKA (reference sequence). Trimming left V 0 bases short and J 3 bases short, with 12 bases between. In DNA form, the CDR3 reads TGCAGTGCTAGAGATCGGGAAGGGGGCTACGAGCAGTACTTC. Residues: CSARDREGGYEQYF.

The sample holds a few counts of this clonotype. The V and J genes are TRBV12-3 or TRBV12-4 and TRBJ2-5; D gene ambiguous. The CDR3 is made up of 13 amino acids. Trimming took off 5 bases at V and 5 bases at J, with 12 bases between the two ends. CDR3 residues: CASSPFGLETQYF. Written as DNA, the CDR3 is TGTGCCAGCAGTCCTTTCGGGTTGGAGACCCAGTACTTC.

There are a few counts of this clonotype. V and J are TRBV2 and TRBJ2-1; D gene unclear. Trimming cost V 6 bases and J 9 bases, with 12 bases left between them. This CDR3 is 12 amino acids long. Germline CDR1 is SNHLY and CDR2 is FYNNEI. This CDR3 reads CASRAWASEQFF. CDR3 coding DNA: TGTGCCAGCAGGGCCTGGGCCTCTGAGCAGTTCTTC. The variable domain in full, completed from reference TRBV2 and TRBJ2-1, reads EPEVTQTPSHQVTQMGQEVILRCVPISNHLYFYWYRQILGQKVEFLVSFYNNEISEKSEIFDDQFSVERPDGSNFTLKIRSTKLEDSAMYFCASRAWASEQFFGPGTRLTVL.

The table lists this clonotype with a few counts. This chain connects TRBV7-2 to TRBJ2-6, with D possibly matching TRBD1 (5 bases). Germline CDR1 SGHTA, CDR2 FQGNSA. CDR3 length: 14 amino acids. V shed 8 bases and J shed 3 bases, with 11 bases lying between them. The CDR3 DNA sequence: TGTGCCAGCGGTGGGGCTGGTGGGGCCAACGTCCTGACTTTC. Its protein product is CASGGAGGANVLTF.

The CDR3, as DNA: TGTGCCACCAGTGCCTGGCCCGGGACGGCCCAATACAATGAGCAGTTCTTC. Protein: CATSAWPGTAQYNEQFF. This chain uses TRBV24-1 with TRBJ2-1, with D perhaps given as TRBD1 or TRBD2 (5 bases each). With 5 bases removed from V and 4 bases from J, the gap between germline ends came to 20 bases. The length of the CDR3 is 17 residues. The V gene's germline CDR1 is KGHDR and CDR2 SFDVKD.

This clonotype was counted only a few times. The CDR3 loop reads CASSLARGPSYF. The CDR3 nucleotides are TGTGCCAGCAGCTTAGCCCGCGGGCCCTCGTACTTC. The chain employs TRBV7-9 and TRBJ2-5; possibly TRBD2 for D (5 bases). Trimming shortened V by 0 bases and J by 13 bases, and 12 bases separated the two germline ends. This CDR3 is 12 amino acids long. The V gene's germline CDR1 is SEHNR and CDR2 FQNEAQ (reference sequence).

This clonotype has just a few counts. In nucleotides, the CDR3 is TGCAGCGTCGCGGGGCTTACCGGGGAGCTGTTTTTT. Translation gives CSVAGLTGELFF. The V gene is TRBV29-1, the J gene TRBJ2-2, with a tentative D call TRBD2 (6 bases). CDR3 length equals 12 residues. Per the germline V gene, CDR1 is SQVTM and CDR2 is ANQGSEA. The V end was cut by 6 bases, the J end by 5 bases, with 10 bases between.